This TCR beta chain was found in a study of B cell selection in AIRE deficiency. Concerning this clone itself: The antigen remains unidentified.

Study-wide results and caveats: Of 3657 shared Treg TCRbeta sequences, under 35% were healthy-only, approximately 9% patient-only. Patient Tconv cells held about 30% of Treg sequences shared by healthy donors.

Regulatory T cells were sorted as CD4+CD25hiCD127low/negative cells. This CDR3 spans 22 amino acids. After removal of 0 bases from V and 2 bases from J, the junction contained 19 bases not matched to a gene. Looked up from germline, CDR1 is SGDLS and CDR2 is YYNGEE. The data were produced by immunoSEQ multiplex PCR, yet TCRdb's version contains in-frame clones alone and is incomplete. The sample lists fewer than 2,000 clones; approximately 80% were seen once. Sequencing was carried out using CD4+CD25+ Tregs sorted from PBMCs. The receptor comes from a human donor in good health. V is TRBV9 and J is TRBJ2-3; 12 bases map to TRBD2. The CDR3 DNA reads as TGTGCCAGCAGCGTAGCACTAGCGGGAGGCCAATCGTCATGGGGGATCACAGATACGCAGTATTTT. This encodes CASSVALAGGQSSWGITDTQYF.